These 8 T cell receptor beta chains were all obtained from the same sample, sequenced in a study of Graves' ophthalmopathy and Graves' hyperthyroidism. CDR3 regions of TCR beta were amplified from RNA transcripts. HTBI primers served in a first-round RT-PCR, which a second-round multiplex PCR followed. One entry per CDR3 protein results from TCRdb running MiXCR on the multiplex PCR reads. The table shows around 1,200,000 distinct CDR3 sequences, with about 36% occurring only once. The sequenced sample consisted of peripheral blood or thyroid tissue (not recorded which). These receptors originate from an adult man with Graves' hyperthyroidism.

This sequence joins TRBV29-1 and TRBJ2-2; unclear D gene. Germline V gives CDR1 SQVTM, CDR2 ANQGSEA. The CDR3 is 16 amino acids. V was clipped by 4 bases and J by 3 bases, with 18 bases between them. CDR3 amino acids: CSVGAWVGRHTGELFF. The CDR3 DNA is TGCAGCGTTGGAGCCTGGGTTGGTCGGCACACCGGGGAGCTGTTTTTT.

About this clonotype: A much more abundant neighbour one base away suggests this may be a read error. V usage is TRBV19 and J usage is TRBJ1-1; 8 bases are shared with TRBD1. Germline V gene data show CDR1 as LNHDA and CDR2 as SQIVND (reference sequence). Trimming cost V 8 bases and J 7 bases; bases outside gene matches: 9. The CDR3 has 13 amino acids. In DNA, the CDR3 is TGTGCCAGTTATATCCAGGGGGCCAGTGAAGCTTTCTTT. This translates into CASYIQGASEAFF. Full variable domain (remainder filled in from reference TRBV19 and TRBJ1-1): DGGITQSPKYLFRKEGQNVTLSCEQNLNHDAMYWYRQDPGQGLRLIYYSQIVNDFQKGDIAEGYSVSREKKESFPLTVTSAQKNPTAFYLCASYIQGASEAFFGQGTRLTVV.

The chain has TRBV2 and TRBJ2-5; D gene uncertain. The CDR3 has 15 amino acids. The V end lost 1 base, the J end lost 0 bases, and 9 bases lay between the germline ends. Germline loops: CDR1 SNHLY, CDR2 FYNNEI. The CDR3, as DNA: TGTGCCAGCAGTGAAGAGGTCGGGTACCAAGAGACCCAGTACTTC. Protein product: CASSEEVGYQETQYF.

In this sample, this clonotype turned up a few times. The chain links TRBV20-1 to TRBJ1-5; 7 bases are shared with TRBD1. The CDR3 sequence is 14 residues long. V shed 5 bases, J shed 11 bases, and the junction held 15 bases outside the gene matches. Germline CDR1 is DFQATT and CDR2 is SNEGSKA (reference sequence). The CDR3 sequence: CSAARTGLPETQHF. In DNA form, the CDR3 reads TGCAGTGCTGCTAGGACAGGCCTTCCCGAGACCCAGCATTTT.

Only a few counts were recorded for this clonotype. The CDR3 is CASSIDPDAGTGYFYQPQHF. CDR3 coding DNA: TGTGCCAGTAGTATAGATCCAGACGCCGGGACAGGCTATTTCTATCAGCCCCAGCATTTT. This chain links TRBV19 with TRBJ1-5, with 8 nucleotides matching TRBD1. Germline V CDR1 and CDR2: LNHDA, SQIVND (reference sequence). CDR3 length: 20 residues. J gave up 5 bases and V 0 bases, and 18 bases lay outside the gene matches.

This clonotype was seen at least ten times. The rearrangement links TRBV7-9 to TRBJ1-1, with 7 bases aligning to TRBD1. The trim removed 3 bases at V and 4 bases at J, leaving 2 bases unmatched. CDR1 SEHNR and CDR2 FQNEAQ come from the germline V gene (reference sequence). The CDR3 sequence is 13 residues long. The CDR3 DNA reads TGTGCCAGCAGCTTCGCAGGGGGCACTGAAGCTTTCTTT. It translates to CASSFAGGTEAFF.

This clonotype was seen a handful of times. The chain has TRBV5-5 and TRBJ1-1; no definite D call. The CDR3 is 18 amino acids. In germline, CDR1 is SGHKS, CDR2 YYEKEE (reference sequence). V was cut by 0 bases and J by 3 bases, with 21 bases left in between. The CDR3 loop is CASSLEGHSGLVDTEAFF. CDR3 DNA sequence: TGTGCCAGCAGCTTGGAAGGCCACTCGGGTTTGGTAGACACTGAAGCTTTCTTT. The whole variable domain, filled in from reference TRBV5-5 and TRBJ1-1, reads DAGVTQSPTHLIKTRGQQVTLRCSPISGHKSVSWYQQVLGQGPQFIFQYYEKEERGRGNFPDRFSARQFPNYSSELNVNALLLGDSALYLCASSLEGHSGLVDTEAFFGQGTRLTVV.

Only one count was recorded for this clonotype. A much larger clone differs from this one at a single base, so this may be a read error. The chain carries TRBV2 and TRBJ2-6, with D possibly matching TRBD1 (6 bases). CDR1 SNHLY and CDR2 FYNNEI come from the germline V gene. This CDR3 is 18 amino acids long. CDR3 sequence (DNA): TGTGTCAGCACCCGAAGCCGACAGGATTACTCTGGGGCCAACGTCCTGACTTTC. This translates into CVSTRSRQDYSGANVLTF.